The following is a TCR beta chain sequence with its context. Libraries were prepared by immunoSEQ multiplex PCR; TCRdb keeps only in-frame clonotypes and omits some of them. This table holds 35,000 to 55,000 clones, about 75% found once. Germline CDR1 is LNHDA and CDR2 is SQIVND (reference sequence). This CDR3 has 14 residues. V was shortened by 9 bases and J by 7 bases, with 18 bases between the two germline ends. This sample was included in a study of control samples from healthy donors and cancer patients. The V call is TRBV19, the J call TRBJ1-4, with D possibly matching TRBD1 (5 bases). The sequencing input was formalin-fixed, paraffin-embedded tissue. This receptor was taken from a male donor with melanoma. CDR3 in DNA: TGTGCCAGCCGGCCCCGGGGGTTTGGTGAAAAACTGTTTTTT. Protein sequence: CASRPRGFGEKLFF.